The T cell receptor beta chain under discussion was sequenced for a study of T cells in Graves' hyperthyroidism and ophthalmopathy. General study points: In the analysis, a 13 V-J model separated ophthalmopathy from stable hyperthyroidism.

RNA transcripts served as the template for amplifying TCR beta CDR3 regions. Initially, a first-round RT-PCR of the TCR CDR3 employed the HTBI primer set. One entry per CDR3 protein, called by TCRdb with MiXCR from the multiplex PCR reads. This table holds about 740,000 distinct CDR3 sequences, less than 15% found once. This clonotype came up a few times. Its antigen remains unknown. Germline CDR1 reads DFQATT; CDR2 reads SNEGSKA (reference sequence). V was pared by 6 bases and J by 3 bases, with 16 bases between. This CDR3 is built from 14 residues. Input material: blood. V is TRBV20-1 and J is TRBJ2-3; a weak D match, TRBD2 (7 bases). The receptor's source is a woman aged 18-30 years with Graves' hyperthyroidism. CDR3 DNA: TGCAGTGCGGAAGGGGGGGGCGTAACAGATACGCAGTATTTT. Its translation: CSAEGGGVTDTQYF.